This T cell receptor beta chain was obtained from a study of identical twins. The study's findings and limits: Beta clonotypes that were abundant in cord blood contained fewer insertions, a pattern absent from memory repertoires.

Comments on this clonotype: Antigen unknown.

MiXCR, applied by TCRdb to the 5' RACE reads, yields one record per CDR3 protein. In the table there are 430,000 or so distinct CDR3 sequences, about 24% of which are singletons. These sequences were also reported in another study, on T cells expressing NK-cell markers. This second study notes: Obtained from sorted CD3+CD56+NKG2C+, CD3+CD56+NKG2C- and CD3+CD56-NKG2C+ T cells were the TCR beta repertoires.

Sequenced material: CD4+ T cells sorted from blood. This sequence originates from a woman aged 18-29 years in good health.

CDR3 coding DNA: TGTGCCAGCAGCCAGCTAGCGGACTCCTACGAGCAGTACTTC. Amino acid sequence: CASSQLADSYEQYF. The chain recombines TRBV4-2 with TRBJ2-7; 7 bases match TRBD2. CDR1 and CDR2 (germline): LGHNA, YNFKEQ. V gave up 3 bases and J gave up 0 bases; unmatched junction bases: 2. The CDR3 totals 14 residues.